A single sample gave rise to the 16 T cell receptor beta chains below, sequenced in a study of blood T cells in healthy people across ages. Using a J-beta primer mix together with a sample-barcoded 5' primer, a second PCR was run for about 7 to 12 cycles. TCRdb fed the 5' RACE reads into MiXCR, producing one record per CDR3 protein. Among almost 300,000 distinct CDR3 sequences listed, 27% were seen once. Sequencing was done on a sample of blood. These receptors originate from a woman aged 70-85 years in good health.

Only a few counts were recorded for this clonotype. The rearrangement joins TRBV11-2 to TRBJ2-7; tentatively, D is TRBD1 (6 bases). The CDR3 is 13 amino acids. The germline V gene has CDR1 SGHAT and CDR2 FQNNGV. Trimming took 5 bases from V and 6 from J, leaving 14 bases between them. Here the CDR3 DNA reads TGTGCCAGCAGCAGATCAGGGGTTGGCGAGCAGTACTTC. Its protein product is CASSRSGVGEQYF. The full variable domain, rest sourced from reference TRBV11-2 and TRBJ2-7, is EAGVAQSPRYKIIEKRQSVAFWCNPISGHATLYWYQQILGQGPKLLIQFQNNGVVDDSQLPKDRFSAERLKGVDSTLKIQPAKLEDSAVYLCASSRSGVGEQYFGPGTRLTVT.

This clonotype was found a few times. The chain has TRBV6-5 and TRBJ2-6; D is unclear. Germline-derived CDR1 and CDR2 are MNHEY and SVGAGI. The CDR3 has 15 amino acids. Between the trimmed V and J ends, which lost 0 bases and 4 bases, there was a span of 7 bases. The CDR3 coding sequence is TGTGCCAGCAGTTACTCGAGCAGGGGGGCCAACGTCCTGACTTTC. Its protein is CASSYSSRGANVLTF.

V usage is TRBV7-9 and J usage is TRBJ2-7; 9 nucleotides line up with TRBD1. The CDR3 spans 14 residues. The trim removed 5 bases at V and 2 bases at J, leaving 4 bases unmatched. CDR1 is SEHNR and CDR2 is FQNEAQ in the germline V gene (reference sequence). In nucleotides, the CDR3 is TGTGCCAGCAGCGCCGACAGGGGGACCTACGAGCAGTACTTC. It yields the protein CASSADRGTYEQYF.

This clonotype was observed a few times. The chain has TRBV28 and TRBJ2-5; 11 bases are a match to TRBD1. The CDR3 runs 17 residues. After removal of 5 bases from V and 4 bases from J, the junction contained 12 bases not matched to a gene. Germline lookup yields CDR1 MDHEN and CDR2 SYDVKM. CDR3 loop: CASSIRDRGILVETQYF. Here the CDR3 DNA reads TGTGCCAGCAGTATCCGGGACAGGGGGATTTTGGTAGAGACCCAGTACTTC.

The chain couples TRBV10-3 to TRBJ2-7; perhaps TRBD1 as D (6 bases). Germline CDR1 and CDR2: ENHRY and SYGVKD. The CDR3 sequence is 13 residues long. V was shortened by 8 bases and J by 6 bases, with 17 bases between the two germline ends. Here the CDR3 DNA reads TGTGCCATCCACAGGGAAGTTGGCTGCGAGCAGTACTTC. This gives the protein CAIHREVGCEQYF.

In its sample, this clonotype was seen many times. V usage is TRBV28 and J usage is TRBJ2-7; D call uncertain. Germline CDR1 and CDR2: MDHEN and SYDVKM. This CDR3 is built from 16 residues. V lost 6 bases to trimming and J lost 1 base, with 19 bases between them. As DNA, the CDR3 is TGTGCCAGCAGCGGACGGTGGCAGCGACCTTCCTACGAGCAGTACTTC. Its protein product is CASSGRWQRPSYEQYF.

The rearrangement links TRBV28 to TRBJ2-4, with D unresolved. The CDR3 has 13 amino acids. CDR1 is MDHEN and CDR2 is SYDVKM in the germline V gene. V was cut by 4 bases and J by 8 bases, with 12 bases left in between. The CDR3 bases are TGTGCCAGCAGTTGGGGTGGGGTGGACATTCAGTACTTC. This sequence encodes CASSWGGVDIQYF.

In the case of this clonotype: One end of the junction is discordant with germline, which a read error may explain. The V and J genes are TRBV27 and TRBJ2-7; TRBD2 matches at 13 bases. Germline V gene lookup returns CDR1 MNHEY and CDR2 SMNVEV (reference sequence). The CDR3 is 17 amino acids. The CDR3 loop is CASSLSTGTSGVYEQYF. In DNA form, the CDR3 reads TGCGCCAGCAGTTTATCGACCGGGACTAGCGGGGTCTACGAGCAGTACTTC.

This clonotype was detected a few times. The chain joins TRBV28 to TRBJ1-3; D might be TRBD1 (5 bases). The CDR3 spans 15 residues. CDR1 and CDR2 from the germline V gene are MDHEN and SYDVKM. Trimming took off 7 bases at V and 4 bases at J, with 17 bases between the two ends. CDR3 in amino acids: CASNPGPAGGNTIYF. CDR3 coding DNA: TGTGCCAGCAATCCGGGACCTGCGGGAGGAAACACCATATATTTT.

The V gene is TRBV5-1, the J gene TRBJ2-5; no firm D call. The J call may be in error: the DNA end matches TRBJ2-1 better. The CDR3 contains 14 residues. Germline V gives CDR1 SGHRS, CDR2 YFSETQ. CDR3 amino acids: CASSRPDGYNEQFF. CDR3 DNA: TGCGCCAGCAGCCGACCGGACGGGTACAATGAGCAGTTCTTC.

The rearrangement links TRBV5-1 to TRBJ1-1, with a tentative D call TRBD1 (6 bases). Per the germline V gene, CDR1 is SGHRS and CDR2 is YFSETQ. This CDR3 is built from 15 residues. Trimming left V 1 base short and J 5 bases short, with 15 bases between. CDR3 residues: CASSLNGAGVTEAFF. The CDR3 DNA reads TGCGCCAGCAGCTTGAATGGGGCAGGGGTAACTGAAGCTTTCTTT.

This sequence joins TRBV20-1 and TRBJ1-1; D gene uncertain. The CDR3 runs 13 residues. Trimming shortened V by 0 bases and J by 6 bases, and 11 bases separated the two germline ends. CDR1 DFQATT and CDR2 SNEGSKA come from the germline V gene (reference sequence). Here the CDR3 reads CSARENLRAEAFF. The CDR3, as DNA: TGCAGTGCTAGAGAAAACCTGAGGGCTGAAGCTTTCTTT.

The chain recombines TRBV20-1 with TRBJ2-1, with D perhaps matching TRBD1 or TRBD2 (6 bases each). Germline lookup yields CDR1 DFQATT and CDR2 SNEGSKA (reference sequence). V was cut by 6 bases and J by 6 bases, with 15 bases left in between. CDR3 length: 13 residues. The CDR3 DNA reads TGCAGTGCCCGGGGAGGCAGGGGCAATGAGCAGTTCTTC. Its translation: CSARGGRGNEQFF.

There are a few counts of this clonotype. The gene calls are TRBV28 and TRBJ1-1, with a possible D match to TRBD1 (5 bases). This CDR3 has 15 residues. The ends were cut back, 6 bases at V and 0 bases at J, with 14 bases in the middle. Germline CDR1 MDHEN, CDR2 SYDVKM. CDR3 coding DNA: TGTGCCAGCAGCCGACAGCGACTAATGAACACTGAAGCTTTCTTT. This sequence encodes CASSRQRLMNTEAFF. The full variable domain, its missing parts supplied by reference TRBV28 and TRBJ1-1, is DVKVTQSSRYLVKRTGEKVFLECVQDMDHENMFWYRQDPGLGLRLIYFSYDVKMKEKGDIPEGYSVSREKKERFSLILESASTNQTSMYLCASSRQRLMNTEAFFGQGTRLTVV.

The chain uses TRBV5-1 and TRBJ2-1; tentative D call: TRBD2 (6 bases). Per germline, CDR1 SGHRS and CDR2 YFSETQ. This CDR3 contains 13 residues. V shed 4 bases and J shed 9 bases, with 14 bases lying between them. DNA for the CDR3: TGCGCCAGCAGCCTTAGGCGGGATAGTGAGCAGTTCTTC. Its translation: CASSLRRDSEQFF.

To note about this clonotype: At one boundary the junction diverges from the germline segment, which might be a read error. The V call is TRBV12-3 or TRBV12-4, the J call TRBJ1-5, with 7 nucleotides matching TRBD1. The CDR3 covers 16 residues. DNA for the CDR3: TGTGCCAGCAGCCCGACAGGGAAAAAAAGCAATCAGCCCCCGCATTTT. As protein: CASSPTGKKSNQPPHF.